These 21 T cell receptor beta chains originate from one sample sequenced in a study of T cell responses to AZD1222 COVID-19 vaccine. Clones were read by immunoSEQ multiplex PCR, and TCRdb kept only the in-frame ones, dropping some. The repertoire has 150,000 to 200,000 clones, 90% to 95% of them found once; the top ten carry 1% to 1.5%. This sample comprised peripheral blood, obtained 28 days after the second AZD1222 dose. The receptor set was obtained from an adult who received the AZD1222 COVID-19 vaccine.

CDR3 bases: TGTGCCAGCAGCCAAAAAGGGGGGGCCTACGAGCAGTACTTC. It specifies CASSQKGGAYEQYF. The chain joins TRBV4-2 to TRBJ2-7; possibly TRBD2 for D (7 bases). The length of the CDR3 is 14 residues. CDR1 and CDR2 (germline): LGHNA, YNFKEQ. Trimming pared 2 bases from V and 2 bases from J, leaving 10 bases between.

This clone was counted a single time. This chain links TRBV6-5 with TRBJ1-1; weak D call: TRBD1 (5 bases). The CDR3 is made up of 14 amino acids. Trimming removed 10 bases at V and 0 bases at J, with 15 bases between. Germline V gene lookup returns CDR1 MNHEY and CDR2 SVGAGI. The CDR3 region has the DNA TGTGCCACCTTCTACGGGGGGGTGAACACTGAAGCTTTCTTT. Its translation: CATFYGGVNTEAFF.

The CDR3 DNA follows: TGTGCCAGCAGCTTAGCAGGGCGACGGGAGGCTGAAGCTTTCTTT. As protein: CASSLAGRREAEAFF. The rearrangement joins TRBV7-8 to TRBJ1-1; D uncertain. From germline, CDR1 is SGHVS and CDR2 FQNEAQ. V lost 0 bases and J lost 6, with 14 bases in between. This CDR3 has 15 residues. The whole variable domain, remainder taken from reference TRBV7-8 and TRBJ1-1, is GAGVSQSPRYKVAKRGQDVALRCDPISGHVSLFWYQQALGQGPEFLTYFQNEAQLDKSGLPSDRFFAERPEGSVSTLKIQRTQQEDSAVYLCASSLAGRREAEAFFGQGTRLTVV.

The chain recombines TRBV18 with TRBJ2-3, with 9 positions matching TRBD1. The V gene end was trimmed by 5 bases and the J gene end by 2 bases; junction bases not matched to a gene: 5. This CDR3 is 15 amino acids long. Germline CDR1 KGHSH, CDR2 LQKENI. CDR3 sequence reads: CASSFGTGFTDTQYF. The CDR3 DNA follows: TGTGCCAGCTCATTCGGGACAGGGTTCACAGATACGCAGTATTTT. Full variable domain (missing parts from reference TRBV18 and TRBJ2-3): NAGVMQNPRHLVRRRGQEARLRCSPMKGHSHVYWYRQLPEEGLKFMVYLQKENIIDESGMPKERFSAEFPKEGPSILRIQQVVRGDSAAYFCASSFGTGFTDTQYFGPGTRLTVL.

The genes are TRBV5-8 and TRBJ1-2; D call uncertain. Germline V gene lookup returns CDR1 SGHTS and CDR2 YDEGEE. The CDR3 consists of 14 residues. The V and J ends lost 8 bases and 4 bases respectively, with 18 bases between them. Here the CDR3 DNA reads TGTGCCAGACTTCCCGGCCAGATCGTCTATGGCTACACCTTC. Protein sequence: CARLPGQIVYGYTF.

This chain uses TRBV28 with TRBJ2-3; D may be TRBD1 or TRBD2 (6 bases each). Deletions cut 5 bases from V and 8 bases from J, with 11 bases between. Germline CDR1 MDHEN, CDR2 SYDVKM. The CDR3 is 12 amino acids. CDR3 protein: CASSKGGFTQYF. The DNA of the CDR3 is TGTGCCAGCAGTAAAGGGGGGTTTACGCAGTATTTT.

The chain employs TRBV11-2 and TRBJ1-1; D gene ambiguous. The CDR3 length is 12 residues. Germline lookup yields CDR1 SGHAT and CDR2 FQNNGV. V was cut by 1 base and J by 2 bases, with 2 bases left in between. The CDR3 loop reads CASSLANTEAFF. CDR3 DNA sequence: TGTGCCAGCAGCTTAGCCAACACTGAAGCTTTCTTT.

The rearrangement links TRBV2 to TRBJ1-3; D remains unclear. The V gene lost 7 bases and the J gene lost 4 bases, with 17 bases spanning the gap. The CDR3 is 15 amino acids. Germline assignment: CDR1 SNHLY and CDR2 FYNNEI. The CDR3: CASIPDERRGNTIYF. In nucleotides, the CDR3 is TGTGCCAGCATCCCGGACGAGCGGAGAGGAAACACCATATATTTT.

The chain uses TRBV7-9 and TRBJ2-1; 11 bases map to TRBD2. The CDR3 length is 18 residues. From germline, CDR1 is SEHNR and CDR2 FQNEAQ (reference sequence). The ends lost 5 bases at V and 4 bases at J; junction bases unmatched: 13. This CDR3 is CASSPRVASGRQYNEQFF. The CDR3 nucleotides read TGTGCCAGCAGCCCCCGAGTGGCTAGCGGGAGGCAATACAATGAGCAGTTCTTC.

This chain uses TRBV29-1 with TRBJ1-3; 7 bases map to TRBD1. V trimming: 7 bases; J trimming: 2 bases; junction bases outside the gene matches: 5. Per the germline V gene, CDR1 is SQVTM and CDR2 is ANQGSEA. The CDR3 extends over 13 amino acids. CDR3 nucleotide sequence: TGCAGCGCCGGGACAGATACTGGAAACACCATATATTTT. Amino acid sequence: CSAGTDTGNTIYF. Looking up the rest from reference TRBV29-1 and TRBJ1-3 gives the full variable domain: SAVISQKPSRDICQRGTSLTIQCQVDSQVTMMFWYRQQPGQSLTLIATANQGSEATYESGFVIDKFPISRPNLTFSTLTVSNMSPEDSSIYLCSAGTDTGNTIYFGEGSWLTVV.

The chain has TRBV19 and TRBJ1-5; the D is unclear. Germline CDR1 and CDR2: LNHDA and SQIVND (reference sequence). Trimming took 6 bases from V and 0 from J, leaving 27 bases between them. The CDR3 has 20 residues. CDR3 sequence: CASSHSPRALGKDSNQPQHF. The CDR3 nucleotides are TGTGCCAGTAGCCATAGCCCTAGGGCGTTGGGTAAGGATAGCAATCAGCCCCAGCATTTT.

The chain recombines TRBV24-1 with TRBJ2-7; D assignment may be TRBD1 or TRBD2 (7 bases each). V dropped 5 bases and J dropped 2 bases, with 12 bases sitting between them. The germline V gene encodes CDR1 KGHDR and CDR2 SFDVKD. This CDR3 region has 14 residues. The CDR3 nucleotides read TGTGCCACCAGTGTGACAGGGAGGGCCTACGAGCAGTACTTC. This encodes CATSVTGRAYEQYF.

The chain carries TRBV6-5 and TRBJ2-7; TRBD1 matches 9 bases. In germline, CDR1 is MNHEY, CDR2 SVGAGI. CDR3 length: 14 amino acids. V gave up 6 bases and J gave up 5 bases; unmatched junction bases: 8. The CDR3 nucleotides read TGTGCCAGCAGGACCGGGACAGGGCGAGACGAGCAGTACTTC. The encoded protein is CASRTGTGRDEQYF.

The V call is TRBV6-5, the J call TRBJ1-4, with a weak D call TRBD1 (6 bases). Germline CDR1 reads MNHEY; CDR2 reads SVGAGI. The CDR3 is made up of 14 amino acids. Trimming pared 8 bases from V and 8 bases from J, leaving 18 bases between. CDR3 DNA sequence: TGTGCCAGCGGTAGGGGGGGCGGCTGGGAAAAACTGTTTTTT. Translation gives CASGRGGGWEKLFF.

The gene calls are TRBV14 and TRBJ1-1, with D perhaps matching TRBD1 (5 bases). The germline V gene encodes CDR1 SGHDN and CDR2 FVKESK. This CDR3 has 16 amino acids. Trimming pared 4 bases from V and 1 base from J, leaving 16 bases between. This CDR3 is CASSPDYGTTNTEAFF. In DNA form, the CDR3 reads TGTGCCAGCAGCCCCGATTACGGGACGACGAACACTGAAGCTTTCTTT.

This rearrangement joins TRBV2 to TRBJ1-1; D might be TRBD1 (6 bases). This CDR3 has 11 residues. Trimming shortened V by 8 bases and J by 5 bases, and 9 bases separated the two germline ends. The germline CDR1 and CDR2 sequences are SNHLY and FYNNEI. The CDR3 spells CASGGTTEAFF. CDR3 DNA: TGTGCCAGCGGAGGGACAACTGAAGCTTTCTTT.

The chain carries TRBV29-1 and TRBJ2-7; D unclear. Deletions cut 2 bases from V and 0 bases from J, with 8 bases between. The CDR3 covers 13 residues. The germline V gene has CDR1 SQVTM and CDR2 ANQGSEA. The CDR3 protein is CSVEKESSYEQYF. The CDR3 DNA is TGCAGCGTTGAAAAGGAGAGCTCCTACGAGCAGTACTTC.

V gene TRBV10-3 combines with J gene TRBJ2-2; D uncertain. The CDR3 has 15 residues. The germline V gene encodes CDR1 ENHRY and CDR2 SYGVKD. Trimming cost V 0 bases and J 7 bases, with 12 bases left between them. CDR3 in amino acids: CAISESGPEDGELFF. Here the CDR3 DNA reads TGTGCCATCAGTGAGTCGGGTCCAGAGGACGGGGAGCTGTTTTTT.

This chain uses TRBV9 with TRBJ1-1; 8 positions agree with TRBD1. Germline V gene lookup returns CDR1 SGDLS and CDR2 YYNGEE. V dropped 4 bases and J dropped 3; count of bases not matched to a gene: 14. The CDR3 consists of 17 residues. The CDR3 DNA follows: TGTGCCAGCAGCCCCCGTGGGCAGGGGGCGCAGGACACTGAAGCTTTCTTT. It yields the protein CASSPRGQGAQDTEAFF.

The chain recombines TRBV18 with TRBJ2-7; D might be TRBD1 or TRBD2, each matching 5 bases. Germline values: CDR1 KGHSH, CDR2 LQKENI. V was clipped by 3 bases and J by 3 bases, with 12 bases between them. The CDR3 consists of 14 residues. Written as DNA, the CDR3 is TGTGCCAGCTCACCTTCGGGGCTCCTCTACGAGCAGTACTTC. This codes for CASSPSGLLYEQYF.

This sequence joins TRBV7-3 and TRBJ1-2; D remains unclear. Trimming took off 5 bases at V and 3 bases at J, with 19 bases between the two ends. CDR1 SGHTA and CDR2 FQGTGA come from the germline V gene. CDR3 size: 16 residues. CDR3 region: CASSESRTTGYYGYTF. Here the CDR3 DNA reads TGTGCCAGCAGCGAGTCCAGAACGACGGGATACTATGGCTACACCTTC.